The clone carrying this T cell receptor (beta chain) was seen a handful of times. The target antigen is unknown. This record belongs to a study of cytomegalovirus exposure and HLA in healthy donors. General study results and limits: CMV serostatus was the sole immune exposure data available.

The PCR made use of 60 Vbeta and 13 Jbeta primers. Clones were sequenced by immunoSEQ multiplex PCR, and TCRdb holds only the in-frame ones, with some missing. The table includes 70,000 to 95,000 clones, approximately 65% detected once. V gave up 8 bases and J gave up 5 bases, with 16 bases separating them. Germline V gene lookup returns CDR1 MNHNS and CDR2 SASEGT. The CDR3 totals 14 residues. The V call is TRBV6-1, the J call TRBJ1-5; D ambiguous. The TCR comes from a woman aged 25 to 45 in good health and CMV-seropositive. The sequenced material came from PBMCs. CDR3 sequence: CASRASDIYQPQHF. CDR3 in DNA: TGTGCCAGCCGAGCCTCAGACATATATCAGCCCCAGCATTTT.